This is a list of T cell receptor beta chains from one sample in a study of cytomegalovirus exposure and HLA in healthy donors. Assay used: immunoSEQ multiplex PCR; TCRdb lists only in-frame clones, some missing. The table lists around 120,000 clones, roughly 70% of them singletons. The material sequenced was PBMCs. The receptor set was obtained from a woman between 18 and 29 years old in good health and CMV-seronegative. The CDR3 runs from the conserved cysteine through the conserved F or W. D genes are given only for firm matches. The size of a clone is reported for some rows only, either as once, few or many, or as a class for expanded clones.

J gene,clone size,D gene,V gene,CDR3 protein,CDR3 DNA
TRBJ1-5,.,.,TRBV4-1,CASSQEPKQAIFPQHF,TGCGCCAGCAGCCAAGAACCCAAACAGGCTATATTTCCCCAGCATTTT
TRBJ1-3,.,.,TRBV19,CASSPGVRNTIYF,TGTGCCAGTAGTCCGGGAGTAAGAAACACCATATATTTT
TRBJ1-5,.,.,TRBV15,CATARGGYQPQHF,TGTGCCACGGCCCGGGGGGGTTATCAGCCCCAGCATTTT
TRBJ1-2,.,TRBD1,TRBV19,CASSDREGYGYTF,TGTGCCAGTAGCGACAGGGAAGGATATGGCTACACCTTC
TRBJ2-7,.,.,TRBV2,CASTLTGSSYEQYF,TGTGCCAGCACCCTCACAGGGAGCTCCTACGAGCAGTACTTC
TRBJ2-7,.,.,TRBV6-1,CASSEYVGTLYEQYF,TGTGCCAGCAGTGAATATGTAGGGACTCTCTACGAGCAGTACTTC
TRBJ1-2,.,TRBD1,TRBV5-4,CASSTPHRGSTNYGYTF,TGTGCCAGCAGTACCCCCCACAGGGGCTCGACTAACTATGGCTACACCTTC
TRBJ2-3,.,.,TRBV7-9,CSSSYYRSSTDTQYF,TGTTCCAGCAGCTATTACAGGTCTAGCACAGATACGCAGTATTTT
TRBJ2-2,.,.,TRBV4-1,CASSQLVTVVTGELFF,TGCGCCAGCAGCCAATTGGTAACCGTAGTCACCGGGGAGCTGTTTTTT
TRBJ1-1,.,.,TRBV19,CASSIDAGNEAFF,TGTGCCAGTAGTATAGACGCAGGGAATGAAGCTTTCTTT
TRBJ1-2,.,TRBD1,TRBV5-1,CASSRLVTGTLNYGYTF,TGCGCCAGCAGCCGACTGGTGACAGGGACGCTTAACTATGGCTACACCTTC
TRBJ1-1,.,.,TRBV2,CASSVQGIDTEAFF,TGTGCCAGCAGTGTTCAGGGCATCGACACTGAAGCTTTCTTT
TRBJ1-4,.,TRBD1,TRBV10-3,CAISESWTGVLGKLFF,TGTGCCATCAGTGAGTCGTGGACAGGCGTCCTAGGAAAACTGTTTTTT
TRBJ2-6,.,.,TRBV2,CASSALDRYSGANVLTF,TGTGCCAGCAGTGCCCTGGACAGATACTCTGGGGCCAACGTCCTGACTTTC
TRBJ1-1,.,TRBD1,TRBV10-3,CAISEAQTGGSTEAFF,TGTGCCATCAGTGAGGCCCAAACAGGGGGCTCGACTGAAGCTTTCTTT
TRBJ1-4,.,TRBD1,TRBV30,CAWSLNRGAYEKLFF,TGTGCCTGGTCCCTGAACAGGGGGGCTTACGAAAAACTGTTTTTT
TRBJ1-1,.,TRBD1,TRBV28,CASLTGGHTNTEAFF,TGTGCCAGTCTTACAGGGGGTCACACGAACACTGAAGCTTTCTTT
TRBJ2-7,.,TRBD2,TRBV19,CASSLQGGDYEQYF,TGTGCCAGTAGTCTCCAGGGAGGGGATTACGAGCAGTACTTC
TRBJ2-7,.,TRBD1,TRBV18,CASSPLRDRGYEQYF,TGTGCCAGCTCACCACTCCGGGACAGGGGTTACGAGCAGTACTTC
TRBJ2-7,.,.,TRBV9,CASSVEDSPSYEQYF,TGTGCCAGCAGCGTAGAGGACAGCCCTTCCTACGAGCAGTACTTC
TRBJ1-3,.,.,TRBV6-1,CASSTGIERNTIYF,TGTGCCAGCAGTACCGGGATAGAAAGAAACACCATATATTTT
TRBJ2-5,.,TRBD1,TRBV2,CASRSGSDRETQYF,TGTGCCAGCAGGAGTGGGTCGGACAGGGAGACCCAGTACTTC
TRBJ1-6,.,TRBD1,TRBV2,CASSGQGNSPLHF,TGTGCCAGCTCAGGACAGGGGAATTCACCCCTCCACTTT
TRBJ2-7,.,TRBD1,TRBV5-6,CASSQTGTGYHEQYF,TGTGCCAGCAGCCAAACCGGGACAGGCTATCACGAGCAGTACTTC
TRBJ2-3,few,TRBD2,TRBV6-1,CASSELAGNTDTQYF,TGTGCCAGCAGTGAACTAGCGGGGAACACAGATACGCAGTATTTT
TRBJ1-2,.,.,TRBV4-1,CASSPQDNYGYTF,TGCGCCAGCAGCCCACAGGATAACTATGGCTACACCTTC
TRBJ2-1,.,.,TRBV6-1,CASSALTHNEQFF,TGTGCCAGCAGTGCGTTGACTCACAATGAGCAGTTCTTC
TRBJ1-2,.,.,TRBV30,CAWSVSGAANYGYTF,TGTGCCTGGAGTGTATCAGGGGCGGCTAACTATGGCTACACCTTC
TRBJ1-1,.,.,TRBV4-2,CASSLTRGWAGEAFF,TGTGCCAGCAGCCTCACGCGAGGATGGGCAGGGGAAGCTTTCTTT
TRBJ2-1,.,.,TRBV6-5,CASSYSSLNNEQFF,TGTGCCAGCAGTTACTCGAGCCTAAACAATGAGCAGTTCTTC
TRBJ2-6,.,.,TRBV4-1,CASSQVTTGDNVLTF,TGCGCCAGCAGCCAAGTGACGACCGGAGACAACGTCCTGACTTTC
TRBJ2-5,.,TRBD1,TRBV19,CASRRTGQETQYF,TGTGCCAGTAGACGGACAGGGCAAGAGACCCAGTACTTC
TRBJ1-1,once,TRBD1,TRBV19,CASSIFLDRAWTEAFF,TGTGCCAGTAGTATATTCCTGGACAGGGCGTGGACTGAAGCTTTCTTT
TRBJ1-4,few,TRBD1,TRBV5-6,CASSQGTGVEKLFF,TGTGCCAGCAGCCAAGGGACAGGGGTGGAAAAACTGTTTTTT
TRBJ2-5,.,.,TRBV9,CASSVAWSFRQETQYF,TGTGCCAGCAGCGTAGCTTGGAGCTTCCGCCAAGAGACCCAGTACTTC
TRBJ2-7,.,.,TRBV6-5,CASSYSTVTVRYEQYF,TGTGCCAGCAGTTACTCAACGGTTACAGTTCGTTACGAGCAGTACTTC
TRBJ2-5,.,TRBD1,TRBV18,CASSLGTGSLETQYF,TGTGCCAGCTCACTCGGGACAGGGTCCCTAGAGACCCAGTACTTC
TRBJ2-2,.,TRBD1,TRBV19,CASSRIRTGENTGELFF,TGTGCCAGTAGTAGAATACGGACAGGGGAGAACACCGGGGAGCTGTTTTTT
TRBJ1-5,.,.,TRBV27,CASGSSLLNQPQHF,TGTGCCAGCGGGAGCAGCCTGTTGAATCAGCCCCAGCATTTT
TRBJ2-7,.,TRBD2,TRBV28,CASSHGTSYEQYF,TGTGCCAGCAGTCACGGGACTAGCTACGAGCAGTACTTC
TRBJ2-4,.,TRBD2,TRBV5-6,CASTQKTSGVRAKNIQYF,TGTGCCAGCACCCAGAAGACTAGCGGGGTACGAGCCAAAAACATTCAGTACTTC
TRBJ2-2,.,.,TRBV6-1,CASSEWDTNTGELFF,TGTGCCAGCAGTGAATGGGACACAAACACCGGGGAGCTGTTTTTT
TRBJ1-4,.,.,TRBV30,CAWSVYPPQEKLFF,TGTGCCTGGAGTGTATATCCCCCCCAGGAAAAACTGTTTTTT
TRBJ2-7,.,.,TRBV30,CAWSTTGEQYF,TGTGCCTGGAGTACGACGGGGGAGCAGTACTTC
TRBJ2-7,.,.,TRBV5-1,CASSLGLRQGLGYEQYF,TGCGCCAGCAGCTTGGGCCTTCGGCAGGGGTTAGGCTACGAGCAGTACTTC
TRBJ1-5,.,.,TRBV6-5,CASSYSRVAQPQHF,TGTGCCAGCAGTTACTCCCGGGTCGCTCAGCCCCAGCATTTT
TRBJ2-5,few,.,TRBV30,CACGESEETQYF,TGTGCCTGCGGGGAATCTGAGGAGACCCAGTACTTC
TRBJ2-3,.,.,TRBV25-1,CASSETGGSTDTQYF,TGTGCCAGCAGTGAAACCGGGGGAAGCACAGATACGCAGTATTTT
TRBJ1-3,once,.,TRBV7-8,CASSRLRVGNTIYF,TGTGCCAGCAGCCGTTTGAGGGTTGGAAACACCATATATTTT
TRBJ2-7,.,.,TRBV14,CASSQERDLVYEQYF,TGTGCCAGCAGCCAAGAGAGAGATCTTGTGTACGAGCAGTACTTC
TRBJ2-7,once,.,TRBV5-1,CASSSQSGAYEQYF,TGCGCCAGCAGCTCGCAGTCAGGGGCCTACGAGCAGTACTTC
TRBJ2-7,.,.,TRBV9,CASSSGNEQYF,TGTGCCAGCAGCTCCGGGAACGAGCAGTACTTC
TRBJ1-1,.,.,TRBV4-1,CASSQGEETTEAFF,TGCGCCAGCAGCCAAGGTGAGGAGACTACTGAAGCTTTCTTT